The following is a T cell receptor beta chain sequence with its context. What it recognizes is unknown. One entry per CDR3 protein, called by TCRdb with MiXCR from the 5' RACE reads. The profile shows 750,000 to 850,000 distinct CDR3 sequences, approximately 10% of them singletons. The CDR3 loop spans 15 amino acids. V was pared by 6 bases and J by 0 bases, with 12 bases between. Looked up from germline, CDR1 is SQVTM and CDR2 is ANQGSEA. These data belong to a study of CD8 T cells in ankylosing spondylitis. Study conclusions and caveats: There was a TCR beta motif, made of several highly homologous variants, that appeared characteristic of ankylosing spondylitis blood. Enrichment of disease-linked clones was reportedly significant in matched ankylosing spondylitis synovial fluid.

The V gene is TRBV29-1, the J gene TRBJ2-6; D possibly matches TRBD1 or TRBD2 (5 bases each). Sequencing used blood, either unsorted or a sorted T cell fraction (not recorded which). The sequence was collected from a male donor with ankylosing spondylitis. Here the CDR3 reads CSVRGESSGANVLTF. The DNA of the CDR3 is TGCAGCGTCCGAGGGGAGAGCTCTGGGGCCAACGTCCTGACTTTC.